This T cell receptor beta chain was identified in a study of memory CD4+ T cells and cytomegalovirus serostatus. V gave up 2 bases and J gave up 0 bases, with 11 bases separating them. CDR1 is SGDLS, CDR2 YYNGEE, per germline. The CDR3 totals 15 residues. Sequenced by immunoSEQ multiplex PCR; TCRdb stores in-frame clones only, minus some. The sample includes 56,000 or so clones, less than 85% seen only once; the top ten take approximately 0.5%. Single viable CD3+CD4+CD8-CD45RO+ cells were sorted as the memory CD4+ T cells. The chain recombines TRBV9 with TRBJ1-1; D is unresolved. The receptor's source is an adult in good health and CMV-seronegative. Some clones in this sample may be carry-over from other donors' samples. The specimen sequenced was memory CD4+ T cells from blood. CDR3: CASSVGVSVNTEAFF. CDR3 sequence (DNA): TGTGCCAGCAGCGTTGGGGTGAGTGTGAACACTGAAGCTTTCTTT.